These 2 T cell receptor beta chains share one sample of origin, sequenced in a study of shared clonotypes between healthy human individuals. TCRdb's table, derived via immunoSEQ multiplex PCR, lists solely in-frame clones and lacks some. The table includes 850,000 to 1,200,000 clones, 70% to 80% detected once. Sequenced sample: memory CD4+ T cells sorted from blood. Stated subset: CD45RA-negative fraction. Source of these receptors: a man younger than 35 in good health.

Worth noting for this clone: This sequence is one base from a far larger clone and is likely a read error. At the DNA level, this CDR3 is encoded by other sequences in the same sample as well. This chain joins TRBV30 and TRBJ1-2; the match to TRBD1 covers 9 bases. This CDR3 region has 16 residues. J gave up 2 bases and V 2 bases, and 9 bases lay outside the gene matches. The germline gives CDR1 GTSNPN, CDR2 SVGIG (reference sequence). As DNA, the CDR3 is TGTGCCTGGAGTTCCCCCAGAACAGGGGGCAACTATGGCTACACCTTC. Protein sequence: CAWSSPRTGGNYGYTF.

The gene calls are TRBV7-2 and TRBJ2-6; D call uncertain. Trimming left V 6 bases short and J 4 bases short, with 7 bases between. The CDR3 has 13 amino acids. The germline CDR1 and CDR2 sequences are SGHTA and FQGNSA. CDR3 nucleotide sequence: TGTGCCAGCAGACCCTCCGGGGCCAACGTCCTGACTTTC. Protein product: CASRPSGANVLTF.